This passage covers 32 T cell receptor beta chains from one sample sequenced in a study of blood T cell repertoires in COVID-19. Here immunoSEQ multiplex PCR was the method, and the copy in TCRdb shows in-frame clones only, minus some. Here the sample spans approximately 190,000 clones, roughly 84% being singletons. Sequences were obtained from peripheral blood. Source of these receptors: a woman aged 35 to 49 who had recovered from COVID-19.

This rearrangement joins TRBV3-1 (or the pseudogene TRBV3-2) to TRBJ2-1; 11 bases align to TRBD2. Germline CDR1 is LGHDT and CDR2 is YNNKEL (reference sequence). This CDR3 contains 19 residues. The V gene end was trimmed by 1 base and the J gene end by 9 bases; junction bases not matched to a gene: 17. The CDR3 region is CASSQVRLAGLWTESEQFF. CDR3 DNA: TGTGCCAGCAGCCAAGTTCGACTAGCGGGATTATGGACAGAAAGTGAGCAGTTCTTC.

V gene TRBV5-1 combines with J gene TRBJ1-5; TRBD1 agrees at 9 bases. CDR1 and CDR2 (germline): SGHRS, YFSETQ. The CDR3 runs 18 residues. With V trimmed by 4 bases and J by 4 bases, 15 bases remained unmatched. CDR3: CASSLTPRTGVRNQPQHF. CDR3 nucleotide sequence: TGCGCCAGCAGCCTTACACCCCGGACAGGGGTTAGGAATCAGCCCCAGCATTTT.

The rearrangement links TRBV5-5 to TRBJ1-1; D may be TRBD1 (6 bases). The CDR3 totals 14 residues. With 4 bases removed from V and 4 bases from J, the gap between germline ends came to 14 bases. The germline gives CDR1 SGHKS, CDR2 YYEKEE (reference sequence). The CDR3, as DNA: TGTGCCAGCAGCCTAAGAACAGGGTTCACTGAAGCTTTCTTT. It is translated as CASSLRTGFTEAFF.

This chain links TRBV7-9 with TRBJ1-1; no reliable D call. With 0 bases removed from V and 3 bases from J, the gap between germline ends came to 5 bases. CDR1 and CDR2 (germline): SEHNR, FQNEAQ (reference sequence). This CDR3 has 13 residues. The chain's CDR3 is CASSLAGDTEAFF. The CDR3 DNA is TGTGCCAGCAGCTTAGCAGGAGACACTGAAGCTTTCTTT.

The V and J genes are TRBV2 and TRBJ2-5, with 8 bases matching TRBD2. The ends lost 3 bases at V and 1 base at J; junction bases unmatched: 4. The CDR3 loop spans 15 amino acids. Germline V lookup: CDR1 SNHLY, CDR2 FYNNEI. CDR3 protein: CASSEVAGSQETQYF. CDR3 sequence (DNA): TGTGCCAGCAGTGAGGTAGCGGGGTCCCAAGAGACCCAGTACTTC.

The V call is TRBV9, the J call TRBJ2-3; D perhaps matches TRBD2 (6 bases). The CDR3 contains 15 residues. V was clipped by 0 bases and J by 0 bases, with 8 bases between them. Germline CDR1 and CDR2: SGDLS and YYNGEE. CDR3 sequence (DNA): TGTGCCAGCAGCGTAGACAGCGGGAGCACAGATACGCAGTATTTT. This translates into CASSVDSGSTDTQYF.

This clone has just one count. The CDR3 nucleotides read TGTGCCAGCAGCCGCGGGACAGGGGGTTACGAGCAGTACTTC. Protein: CASSRGTGGYEQYF. V gene TRBV6-5 combines with J gene TRBJ2-7, with 11 positions matching TRBD1. Germline values: CDR1 MNHEY, CDR2 SVGAGI. V shed 6 bases, J shed 4 bases, and the junction held 5 bases outside the gene matches. This CDR3 is built from 14 residues.

This rearrangement joins TRBV27 to TRBJ1-2; no definite D call. V dropped 2 bases and J dropped 2 bases, with 6 bases sitting between them. The CDR3 extends over 13 amino acids. CDR1 is MNHEY, CDR2 SMNVEV, per germline (reference sequence). The CDR3 protein is CASSLARNYGYTF. The CDR3 DNA is TGTGCCAGCAGTTTAGCCAGGAACTATGGCTACACCTTC.

This chain joins TRBV20-1 and TRBJ1-4, with a possible D match to TRBD1 (5 bases). The V end was cut by 6 bases, the J end by 10 bases, with 12 bases between. The CDR3 length is 11 residues. Germline lookup yields CDR1 DFQATT and CDR2 SNEGSKA (reference sequence). CDR3 in amino acids: CSAARGGKLFF. For the CDR3, the DNA is TGCAGTGCCGCAAGGGGAGGAAAACTGTTTTTT.

The rearrangement joins TRBV18 to TRBJ1-4; a weak D match, TRBD1 (6 bases). The CDR3 covers 15 residues. Germline values: CDR1 KGHSH, CDR2 LQKENI. V lost 1 base to trimming and J lost 1 base, with 7 bases between them. CDR3 sequence: CASSPRTVTNEKLFF. In DNA form, the CDR3 reads TGTGCCAGCTCACCACGGACAGTAACTAATGAAAAACTGTTTTTT.

CDR3 nucleotide sequence: TGCGCCAGCAGCCAAGAAGGAAGACGGAGCAATGAGCAGTTCTTC. Encoded protein: CASSQEGRRSNEQFF. V usage is TRBV4-1 and J usage is TRBJ2-1; D call uncertain. V was trimmed by 0 bases and J by 6 bases, leaving 12 bases between them. Germline-derived CDR1 and CDR2 are MGHRA and YSYEKL. This CDR3 contains 15 residues.

The CDR3 nucleotides are TGTGCCAGCAGCTCCGGGACTAACACAGATACGCAGTATTTT. It yields the protein CASSSGTNTDTQYF. The chain employs TRBV7-3 and TRBJ2-3; 7 nucleotides agree with TRBD2. J lost 2 bases, V lost 4 bases, and 3 bases had no gene match. Germline CDR1 and CDR2: SGHTA and FQGTGA. The length of the CDR3 is 14 residues.

The chain is built from TRBV27 and TRBJ2-7; tentative D call: TRBD2 (7 bases). V shed 5 bases and J shed 2 bases, with 16 bases lying between them. Germline V lookup: CDR1 MNHEY, CDR2 SMNVEV (reference sequence). The CDR3 runs to 15 residues. In nucleotides, the CDR3 is TGTGCCAGCAGTCCCCAGAGGGGGGGAGCCTACGAGCAGTACTTC. This sequence encodes CASSPQRGGAYEQYF.

The rearrangement links TRBV9 to TRBJ2-2; the match to TRBD2 covers 12 bases. Trimming cost V 6 bases and J 8 bases; bases outside gene matches: 14. The germline CDR1 and CDR2 sequences are SGDLS and YYNGEE. This CDR3 contains 17 residues. The CDR3 spells CASTESGLAGHVGELFF. In nucleotides, the CDR3 is TGTGCCAGCACCGAAAGCGGACTAGCGGGACATGTGGGGGAGCTGTTTTTT.

The CDR3 DNA follows: TGCGCCAGCAGCCGCCTAGCGCCGGGGAGCGATGAGCAGTTCTTC. Protein sequence: CASSRLAPGSDEQFF. The gene calls are TRBV5-1 and TRBJ2-1; perhaps TRBD2 as D (6 bases). V was clipped by 4 bases and J by 8 bases, with 19 bases between them. The germline gives CDR1 SGHRS, CDR2 YFSETQ. This CDR3 comprises 15 residues.

V is TRBV10-3 and J is TRBJ2-3; 7 nucleotides match TRBD2. The CDR3 sequence is 18 residues long. The junction had 13 bases not matched to a gene; V was cut back by 2 bases and J by 2 bases. The germline V gene encodes CDR1 ENHRY and CDR2 SYGVKD. Written as DNA, the CDR3 is TGTGCCATCAGTGAGGGACTAGGACATACTTTAGCCACAGATACGCAGTATTTT. This codes for CAISEGLGHTLATDTQYF.

The chain has TRBV7-8 and TRBJ2-2; 9 positions match TRBD1. Germline CDR1 and CDR2: SGHVS and FQNEAQ. CDR3 size: 18 residues. Trimming removed 1 base from V and 7 bases from J; junction bases left unmatched: 13. CDR3 amino acids: CASSLGTGVIFLGGELFF. The CDR3 DNA sequence: TGTGCCAGCAGCTTAGGGACAGGGGTCATTTTTTTAGGCGGGGAGCTGTTTTTT. The complete variable domain, with remaining parts taken from reference TRBV7-8 and TRBJ2-2, reads GAGVSQSPRYKVAKRGQDVALRCDPISGHVSLFWYQQALGQGPEFLTYFQNEAQLDKSGLPSDRFFAERPEGSVSTLKIQRTQQEDSAVYLCASSLGTGVIFLGGELFFGEGSRLTVL.

The chain joins TRBV20-1 to TRBJ1-2, with unresolved D. This CDR3 is 11 amino acids long. Germline values: CDR1 DFQATT, CDR2 SNEGSKA (reference sequence). The V gene lost 6 bases and the J gene lost 2 bases, with 7 bases spanning the gap. The CDR3 protein is CSASPNYGYTF. The CDR3 DNA follows: TGCAGTGCCTCCCCCAACTATGGCTACACCTTC.

The genes are TRBV20-1 and TRBJ1-1; 9 bases fit TRBD1. V shed 6 bases, J shed 12 bases, and the junction held 8 bases outside the gene matches. The germline CDR1 and CDR2 sequences are DFQATT and SNEGSKA (reference sequence). The CDR3 contains 11 residues. The CDR3 loop reads CSAQPGTGTFF. The CDR3 DNA reads as TGCAGTGCGCAACCCGGGACAGGGACTTTCTTT.

The chain carries TRBV30 and TRBJ2-7; 11 bases are a match to TRBD2. Germline assignment: CDR1 GTSNPN and CDR2 SVGIG (reference sequence). The CDR3 extends over 15 amino acids. J lost 2 bases, V lost 1 base, and 4 bases had no gene match. The CDR3 region is CAWSATSGIAYEQYF. Written as DNA, the CDR3 is TGTGCCTGGAGTGCGACTAGCGGGATCGCCTACGAGCAGTACTTC. The variable domain in full, completed from reference TRBV30 and TRBJ2-7, reads SQTIHQWPATLVQPVGSPLSLECTVEGTSNPNLYWYRQAAGRGLQLLFYSVGIGQISSEVPQNLSASRPQDRQFILSSKKLLLSDSGFYLCAWSATSGIAYEQYFGPGTRLTVT.

The genes are TRBV9 and TRBJ1-2, with 9 bases lining up with TRBD1. V trimming: 0 bases; J trimming: 2 bases; junction bases outside the gene matches: 8. The CDR3 is 17 amino acids. In germline, CDR1 is SGDLS, CDR2 YYNGEE. CDR3 DNA sequence: TGTGCCAGCAGCGTAGATTCACGTGGGACAGGGAACTATGGCTACACCTTC. Protein: CASSVDSRGTGNYGYTF.

The chain couples TRBV11-3 to TRBJ2-3; a possible D gene is TRBD2 (5 bases). Germline assignment: CDR1 SGHNT and CDR2 YENEEA. V gave up 1 base and J gave up 6 bases, with 11 bases separating them. The CDR3 spans 14 residues. This chain's CDR3 is CASSLGGLGDTQYF. CDR3 in DNA: TGTGCCAGCAGCTTAGGCGGACTTGGTGATACGCAGTATTTT.

The rearrangement links TRBV19 to TRBJ2-3; 10 bases are shared with TRBD2. The CDR3 spans 18 residues. Per germline, CDR1 LNHDA and CDR2 SQIVND (reference sequence). V dropped 6 bases and J dropped 5; count of bases not matched to a gene: 17. The CDR3: CASRRLGLAGDGEDTQYF. CDR3 DNA sequence: TGTGCCAGTAGGAGATTGGGGCTAGCGGGAGACGGTGAAGATACGCAGTATTTT.

The V call is TRBV7-9, the J call TRBJ2-7; 9 bases are a match to TRBD1. CDR3 length: 15 residues. Germline assignment: CDR1 SEHNR and CDR2 FQNEAQ (reference sequence). Trimming cost V 5 bases and J 2 bases; bases outside gene matches: 7. CDR3 sequence reads: CASSHGQGRTYEQYF. DNA of the CDR3: TGTGCCAGCAGCCACGGACAGGGGAGAACCTACGAGCAGTACTTC.

This CDR3 reads CASSLGQTDTQYF. For the CDR3, the DNA is TGTGCCAGCAGCTTAGGTCAGACAGATACGCAGTATTTT. This chain joins TRBV7-9 and TRBJ2-3; D ambiguous. CDR1 is SEHNR, CDR2 FQNEAQ, per germline (reference sequence). With 1 base removed from V and 3 bases from J, the gap between germline ends came to 5 bases. The CDR3 is 13 residues long.

The V gene is TRBV11-2, the J gene TRBJ2-2; 8 nucleotides line up with TRBD2. This CDR3 comprises 14 residues. The ends lost 11 bases at V and 0 bases at J; junction bases unmatched: 5. Germline loops: CDR1 SGHAT, CDR2 FQNNGV. The CDR3 here is CAAVAGTNTGELFF. The CDR3 coding sequence is TGTGCCGCAGTAGCGGGGACGAACACCGGGGAGCTGTTTTTT.

V usage is TRBV28 and J usage is TRBJ1-5, with 8 bases matching TRBD1. Germline CDR1 is MDHEN and CDR2 is SYDVKM. The CDR3 has 15 amino acids. Unmatched junction bases numbered 10, after V lost 5 bases and J lost 7 bases. This CDR3 reads CASSPDPGGHQPQHF. In nucleotides, the CDR3 is TGTGCCAGCAGTCCTGACCCAGGGGGCCACCAGCCCCAGCATTTT.

The rearrangement joins TRBV2 to TRBJ2-1; D gene uncertain. This CDR3 region has 13 residues. The V and J ends lost 0 bases and 7 bases respectively, with 7 bases between them. From germline, CDR1 is SNHLY and CDR2 FYNNEI. This CDR3 reads CASSEAARNEQFF. CDR3 sequence (DNA): TGTGCCAGCAGTGAAGCCGCCAGAAATGAGCAGTTCTTC.

For the CDR3, the DNA is TGTGCCAGCAGCTTACCCGGACAGGGGAACACTGAAGCTTTCTTT. Amino acids: CASSLPGQGNTEAFF. The chain joins TRBV7-6 to TRBJ1-1, with 8 bases identical to TRBD1. The germline CDR1 and CDR2 sequences are SGHVS and FNYEAQ. V shed 2 bases and J 1 base; nucleotides not matched to a gene: 3. The CDR3 is 15 residues long.

This chain joins TRBV7-2 and TRBJ2-1; 11 positions agree with TRBD2. The V segment lost 5 bases and the J segment 7 bases; nucleotides outside the gene matches: 7. Germline CDR1 SGHTA, CDR2 FQGNSA. The CDR3 sequence is 15 residues long. The CDR3 sequence: CASSQDPSGRNEQFF. CDR3 in DNA: TGTGCCAGCAGCCAAGACCCTAGCGGGAGGAATGAGCAGTTCTTC.

The V and J genes are TRBV7-2 and TRBJ1-2; 10 positions agree with TRBD1. Germline V gives CDR1 SGHTA, CDR2 FQGNSA. CDR3 length: 13 residues. V shed 4 bases and J 6 bases; nucleotides not matched to a gene: 2. CDR3 DNA sequence: TGTGCCAGCAGCTACGGGACAGGGGATGGCTACACCTTC. The encoded protein is CASSYGTGDGYTF. Full variable domain (remainder filled in from reference TRBV7-2 and TRBJ1-2): GAGVSQSPSNKVTEKGKDVELRCDPISGHTALYWYRQSLGQGLEFLIYFQGNSAPDKSGLPSDRFSAERTGGSVSTLTIQRTQQEDSAVYLCASSYGTGDGYTFGSGTRLTVV.

The CDR3 DNA reads TGTGCCACCAACGAGGACACTGACGATGAGCAGTTCTTC. It yields the protein CATNEDTDDEQFF. This rearrangement joins TRBV15 to TRBJ2-1, with D perhaps matching TRBD1 (5 bases). The ends were cut back, 7 bases at V and 8 bases at J, with 15 bases in the middle. This CDR3 has 13 residues. CDR1 and CDR2 (germline): LNHNV, YYDKDF (reference sequence). Together with reference TRBV15 and TRBJ2-1, the CDR3 gives the full variable domain: DAMVIQNPRYQVTQFGKPVTLSCSQTLNHNVMYWYQQKSSQAPKLLFHYYDKDFNNEADTPDNFQSRRPNTSFCFLDIRSPGLGDTAMYLCATNEDTDDEQFFGPGTRLTVL.